This T cell receptor beta chain emerged from a study of blood T cell repertoires in COVID-19. Per the original methods: The authors estimated nucleated cell counts from reference gene primer amplification. Sequencing was performed with immunoSEQ multiplex PCR; in TCRdb, only in-frame clones are kept and a portion is missing. V and J calls and clone size are given by that table; D and trimming were obtained from the DNA. The sample comprises about 77,000 clones, 90% of which are singletons, and 15% to 20% rests with the top ten. The germline CDR1 and CDR2 sequences are LNHDA and SQIVND (reference sequence). The CDR3 has 15 residues. V gave up 6 bases and J gave up 2 bases; unmatched junction bases: 6.

This chain links TRBV19 with TRBJ1-5; 8 nucleotides line up with TRBD1. Sequencing was carried out using peripheral blood. The sequence was collected from a woman older than 75 with active or convalescent COVID-19. The CDR3 bases are TGTGCCAGTAGCCCAATGACAGGGGGCAATCAGCCCCAGCATTTT. Its protein product is CASSPMTGGNQPQHF.